This TCR beta chain was documented in a study of control samples from healthy donors and cancer patients. CDR1 is KGHSH, CDR2 LQKENI, per germline. The ends lost 5 bases at V and 5 bases at J; junction bases unmatched: 2. The CDR3 covers 13 residues. Sequencing used immunoSEQ multiplex PCR; TCRdb keeps in-frame clones, though not all of them. The data contain around 200,000 clones, 90% to 95% of them singletons. This clonotype was sampled from a woman between 25 and 40 years old in good health. The V gene is TRBV18, the J gene TRBJ2-3, with 9 bases that match TRBD2. The sample taken for sequencing was blood. CDR3 sequence (DNA): TGTGCCAGCTCAGAACTAGCGGGAGATACGCAGTATTTT. It specifies CASSELAGDTQYF.